The text below deals with one TCR beta chain. As yet, its antigen is unknown. The V gene end was trimmed by 3 bases and the J gene end by 15 bases; junction bases not matched to a gene: 14. The length of the CDR3 is 14 residues. This sample was taken from a study of blood T cells in healthy people across ages. Study-level points and caveats: CMV status of donors was unknown, possibly confounding expanded clonotype changes. The diversity estimates, figures obtained from one million T cells, were considered underestimates. Comparison with aged donors showed that long-lived donors had more naive CD4+ cells and higher diversity. PBMCs that were unsorted prevented a conclusive naive versus antigen-experienced comparison.

Next came a second PCR, run for about 7 to 11 cycles, which used a sample-barcoded 5' primer along with a J-beta primer mix. Each CDR3 protein is one row after TCRdb ran MiXCR on the 5' RACE reads. The sample holds 800,000 or so distinct CDR3 sequences; more than 35% are singletons and the top ten take around 18%. V usage is TRBV12-3 or TRBV12-4 and J usage is TRBJ2-3; TRBD2 agrees at 8 bases. Source material: blood. This clonotype was obtained from a man older than 75 in good health. The CDR3, as DNA: TGTGCCAGCAGTTTGGCGGGGGGAACAGATACGGAATATTTT. It is translated as CASSLAGGTDTEYF.